Included here is one TCR beta chain sequence, with context. Its target is unknown. The PCR was carried out with 60 Vbeta primers and 13 Jbeta primers. Sequencing used immunoSEQ multiplex PCR; TCRdb keeps in-frame clones, though not all of them. The table has some 110,000 clones, under 80% seen once. This specimen belongs to a study of cytomegalovirus exposure and HLA in healthy donors. Study-level information: Among the approximately 400 donors who were genotyped, about 80% fell in the genetic ancestry cluster that is associated with self-reported Caucasian donors. General study points: Follow-up analysis later connected one missense variant in DCLRE1C with trimming of TCR beta V- and J-genes. There were some public TCRs occurring in many donors, but most TCR sequences were rare. Analyses of presence/absence relied on an assumption of roughly uniform sequencing depth across donors.

Germline V CDR1 and CDR2: MNHNS, SASEGT. V was pared by 3 bases and J by 1 base, with 5 bases of the junction left unmatched. This CDR3 comprises 16 residues. Input material: PBMCs. The sequence was obtained from a woman aged 45-60 years in good health and CMV-seropositive. The V gene is TRBV6-1, the J gene TRBJ1-5; 8 nucleotides agree with TRBD1. The DNA of the CDR3 is TGTGCCAGCAGTGATGGACAGGGTTGGAGCAATCAGCCCCAGCATTTT. The encoded protein is CASSDGQGWSNQPQHF.